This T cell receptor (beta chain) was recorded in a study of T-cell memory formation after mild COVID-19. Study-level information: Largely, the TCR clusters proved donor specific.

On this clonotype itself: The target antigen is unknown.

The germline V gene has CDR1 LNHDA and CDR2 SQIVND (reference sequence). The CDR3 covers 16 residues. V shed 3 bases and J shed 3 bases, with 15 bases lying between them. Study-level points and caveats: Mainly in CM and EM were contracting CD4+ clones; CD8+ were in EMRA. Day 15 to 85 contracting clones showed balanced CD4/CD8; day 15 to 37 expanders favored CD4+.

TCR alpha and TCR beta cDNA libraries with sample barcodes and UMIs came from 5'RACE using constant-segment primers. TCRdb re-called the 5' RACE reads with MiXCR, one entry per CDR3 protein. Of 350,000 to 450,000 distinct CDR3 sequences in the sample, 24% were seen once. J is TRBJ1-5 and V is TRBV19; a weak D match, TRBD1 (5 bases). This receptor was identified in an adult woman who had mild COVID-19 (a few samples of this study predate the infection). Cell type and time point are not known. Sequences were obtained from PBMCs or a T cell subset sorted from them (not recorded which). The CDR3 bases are TGTGCCAGTAGTATTGGAGCAGGGCCAAACAATCAGCCCCAGCATTTT. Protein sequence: CASSIGAGPNNQPQHF.